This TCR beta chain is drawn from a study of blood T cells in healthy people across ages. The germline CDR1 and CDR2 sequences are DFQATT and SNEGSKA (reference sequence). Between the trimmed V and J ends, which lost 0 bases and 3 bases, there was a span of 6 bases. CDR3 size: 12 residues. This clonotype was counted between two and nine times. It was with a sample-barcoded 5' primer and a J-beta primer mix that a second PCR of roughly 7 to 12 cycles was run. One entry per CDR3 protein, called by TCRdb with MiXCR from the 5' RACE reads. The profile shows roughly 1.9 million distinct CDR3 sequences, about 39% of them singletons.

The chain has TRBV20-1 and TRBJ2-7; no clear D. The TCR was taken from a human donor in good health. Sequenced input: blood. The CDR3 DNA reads TGCAGTGCTAGAGATGAGGACTACGAGCAGTACTTC. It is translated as CSARDEDYEQYF.